This T cell receptor (beta chain) was sequenced during a study of shared clonotypes between healthy human individuals. This table comes from immunoSEQ multiplex PCR, and its TCRdb copy is limited to in-frame clones, with some not included. Here the sample spans about 510,000 clones, roughly 95% being singletons. Deletions cut 5 bases from V and 2 bases from J, with 15 bases between. Germline-derived CDR1 and CDR2 are LNHDA and SQIVND (reference sequence). This CDR3 is built from 15 residues. J is TRBJ1-2 and V is TRBV19, with D possibly TRBD1 on 6 matching bases. The source is a woman aged 25 to 39 in good health. Sequencing was carried out using naive CD4+ T cells sorted from blood. Subset here: CD45RA+ positively selected. CDR3 nucleotide sequence: TGTGCCAGTAGTCCTCGGACAGAGACCAACTATGGCTACACCTTC. Its protein is CASSPRTETNYGYTF.